This TCR beta chain was recovered during a study of CD8+ T cells in alopecia areata. Extracted RNA was reverse transcribed into cDNA, the sequencing template. Here immunoSEQ multiplex PCR was the method, and the copy in TCRdb shows in-frame clones only, minus some. In the table there are some 110,000 clones, under 40% of which are singletons. The CDR3 length is 13 residues. Trimming took 4 bases from V and 3 from J; bases not matched to a gene: 1. CDR1 and CDR2 from the germline V gene are LNHDA and SQIVND (reference sequence). The chain joins TRBV19 to TRBJ2-7; 9 bases map to TRBD1. The material sequenced was CD4+ T cells sorted from blood. The TCR sequence derives from a human donor with alopecia areata. The CDR3 sequence is CASSTTGGYEQYF. The CDR3, as DNA: TGTGCCAGTAGTACGACAGGGGGCTACGAGCAGTACTTC. The full variable domain, with the rest looked up from reference TRBV19 and TRBJ2-7, is DGGITQSPKYLFRKEGQNVTLSCEQNLNHDAMYWYRQDPGQGLRLIYYSQIVNDFQKGDIAEGYSVSREKKESFPLTVTSAQKNPTAFYLCASSTTGGYEQYFGPGTRLTVT.